The 17 T cell receptor beta chains below all came from one sample that was sequenced in a study of graft-versus-host responses after intestinal transplantation. Libraries were prepared by immunoSEQ multiplex PCR; TCRdb keeps only in-frame clonotypes and omits some of them. The data show tens of thousands of clones, over 70% seen once. Their cognate antigens are unknown. The sample in question was unstimulated CD4+ T cells sorted from spleen or lymph node cells, obtained before transplant. The receptors shown here come from a human donor who was the organ donor for an intestinal transplant.

V usage is TRBV29-1 and J usage is TRBJ1-5; D perhaps matches TRBD1 (6 bases). Germline CDR1 reads SQVTM; CDR2 reads ANQGSEA. This CDR3 contains 13 residues. CDR3 DNA sequence: TGCAGTGGGGGGGGCGGTAGGAATCAGCCCCAGCATTTT. Amino acid sequence: CSGGGGRNQPQHF.

This clone has only one observation. This sequence joins TRBV6-5 and TRBJ1-2; 8 bases are shared with TRBD1. This CDR3 comprises 14 residues. CDR1 and CDR2 from the germline V gene are MNHEY and SVGAGI. The J segment lost 7 bases and the V segment lost 5 bases, leaving 9 bases of the junction unmatched. The CDR3 spells CASSATGVHGGYTF. The CDR3 nucleotides read TGTGCCAGCAGTGCGACAGGGGTGCATGGTGGCTACACCTTC.

The chain couples TRBV18 to TRBJ1-2, with 7 bases aligning to TRBD1. Unmatched junction bases numbered 7, after V lost 5 bases and J lost 4 bases. The germline V gene encodes CDR1 KGHSH and CDR2 LQKENI. CDR3 length equals 14 residues. CDR3 amino acids: CASSTNRGTYGYTF. In DNA, the CDR3 is TGTGCCAGCTCAACCAACAGGGGTACCTATGGCTACACCTTC.

The chain employs TRBV28 and TRBJ1-2; 11 bases align to TRBD1. V lost 4 bases and J lost 2; bases outside the gene matches: 3. The CDR3 sequence is 15 residues long. CDR1 and CDR2 from the germline V gene are MDHEN and SYDVKM. This chain's CDR3 is CASSSGDRGNYGYTF. For the CDR3, the DNA is TGTGCCAGCAGTTCAGGGGACAGGGGGAACTATGGCTACACCTTC.

V and J are TRBV27 and TRBJ2-1, with 10 bases matching TRBD2. Germline lookup yields CDR1 MNHEY and CDR2 SMNVEV (reference sequence). After removal of 2 bases from V and 5 bases from J, the junction contained 3 bases not matched to a gene. The length of the CDR3 is 15 residues. The CDR3 loop reads CASSLSGGAHNEQFF. The CDR3 coding sequence is TGTGCCAGCAGTTTAAGCGGGGGGGCCCACAATGAGCAGTTCTTC.

The rearrangement uses TRBV19 and TRBJ2-5, with D possibly TRBD2 on 5 matching bases. The length of the CDR3 is 13 residues. Germline CDR1 and CDR2: LNHDA and SQIVND (reference sequence). Trimming cost V 4 bases and J 6 bases, with 12 bases left between them. The CDR3 region is CASSNGVDKTQYF. The CDR3, as DNA: TGTGCCAGTAGTAACGGGGTAGATAAGACCCAGTACTTC. The complete variable domain, with remaining parts taken from reference TRBV19 and TRBJ2-5, reads DGGITQSPKYLFRKEGQNVTLSCEQNLNHDAMYWYRQDPGQGLRLIYYSQIVNDFQKGDIAEGYSVSREKKESFPLTVTSAQKNPTAFYLCASSNGVDKTQYFGPGTRLLVL.

The chain has TRBV30 and TRBJ1-4; TRBD1 might be the D (6 bases). V lost 4 bases to trimming and J lost 5 bases, with 11 bases between them. CDR1 is GTSNPN and CDR2 is SVGIG in the germline V gene (reference sequence). The CDR3 is 13 residues long. The CDR3 sequence is CAWNDRWNEKLFF. The CDR3 DNA sequence: TGTGCCTGGAATGACAGGTGGAATGAAAAACTGTTTTTT.

The chain employs TRBV6-6 and TRBJ2-1; no reliable D call. V was cut by 0 bases and J by 7 bases, with 4 bases left in between. CDR1 is MNHNY and CDR2 is SVGAGI in the germline V gene (reference sequence). The CDR3 sequence is 12 residues long. The CDR3 bases are TGTGCCAGCAGTTACTCCGGGAATGAGCAGTTCTTC. Protein: CASSYSGNEQFF.

This sequence joins TRBV27 and TRBJ1-5; 7 bases are a match to TRBD1. Germline V CDR1 and CDR2: MNHEY, SMNVEV (reference sequence). V lost 5 bases to trimming and J lost 0 bases; unmatched junction nucleotides: 10. The CDR3 spans 17 residues. The CDR3 loop reads CASSPYGTAYSNQPQHF. The CDR3 DNA follows: TGTGCCAGCAGTCCGTACGGGACAGCCTATAGCAATCAGCCCCAGCATTTT.

This rearrangement joins TRBV28 to TRBJ2-5; D unresolved. This CDR3 comprises 16 residues. Trimming removed 6 bases from V and 1 base from J, with 18 bases in between. The V gene's germline CDR1 is MDHEN and CDR2 SYDVKM. CDR3 in DNA: TGTGCCAGCAGAACACTGTACAGCCTCCGCCAAGAGACCCAGTACTTC. Translating it yields CASRTLYSLRQETQYF.

Here the CDR3 reads CASSQITGGQPQHF. In DNA form, the CDR3 reads TGCGCCAGCAGCCAGATAACAGGGGGGCAGCCCCAGCATTTT. This chain links TRBV5-1 with TRBJ1-5; 8 nucleotides line up with TRBD1. The germline CDR1 and CDR2 sequences are SGHRS and YFSETQ. V was clipped by 4 bases and J by 7 bases; unmatched bases: 7. The CDR3 loop spans 14 amino acids.

The rearrangement uses TRBV9 and TRBJ2-2, with a weak D call TRBD1 (6 bases). The V gene's germline CDR1 is SGDLS and CDR2 YYNGEE. V gave up 2 bases and J gave up 4 bases, with 9 bases separating them. This CDR3 is 14 amino acids long. The CDR3 is CASSVQGLTGELFF. In DNA form, the CDR3 reads TGTGCCAGCAGCGTCCAGGGGCTCACCGGGGAGCTGTTTTTT. Based on the CDR3 plus reference TRBV9 and TRBJ2-2, the full variable domain is DSGVTQTPKHLITATGQRVTLRCSPRSGDLSVYWYQQSLDQGLQFLIQYYNGEERAKGNILERFSAQQFPDLHSELNLSSLELGDSALYFCASSVQGLTGELFFGEGSRLTVL.

The chain uses TRBV6-5 and TRBJ2-3, with TRBD2 matching over 12 bases. The V and J ends lost 2 bases and 5 bases, in that order; junction bases with no gene match: 2. The CDR3 has 15 amino acids. Per the germline V gene, CDR1 is MNHEY and CDR2 is SVGAGI. CDR3: CASSYLAGGQDTQYF. CDR3 DNA: TGTGCCAGCAGTTACCTAGCGGGGGGGCAAGATACGCAGTATTTT.

The gene calls are TRBV19 and TRBJ2-5; 8 bases fit TRBD1. There are 13 residues in the CDR3. From germline, CDR1 is LNHDA and CDR2 SQIVND (reference sequence). The trim removed 5 bases at V and 7 bases at J, leaving 6 bases unmatched. CDR3 coding DNA: TGTGCCAGTAGTTTGGACAGGGCGGGGACCCAGTACTTC. It yields the protein CASSLDRAGTQYF.

This chain joins TRBV6-1 and TRBJ1-6; D remains unclear. Germline assignment: CDR1 MNHNS and CDR2 SASEGT. There are 17 residues in the CDR3. V was clipped by 2 bases and J by 0 bases, with 11 bases between them. CDR3 region: CASSELSEASYNSPLHF. The CDR3 DNA reads TGTGCCAGCAGTGAACTGTCGGAGGCCTCCTATAATTCACCCCTCCACTTT.

This clone was seen only once. CDR3 DNA sequence: TGTGCCACCAGCAAGGGGCGGGGTACCAGCTATGGCTACACCTTC. The encoded protein is CATSKGRGTSYGYTF. J is TRBJ1-2 and V is TRBV15, with a weak D call TRBD1 (5 bases). The CDR3 runs to 15 residues. V was trimmed by 4 bases and J by 4 bases, leaving 16 bases between them. Per germline, CDR1 LNHNV and CDR2 YYDKDF (reference sequence).

This sequence joins TRBV28 and TRBJ1-6, with 7 bases aligning to TRBD1. This CDR3 contains 16 residues. Germline-derived CDR1 and CDR2 are MDHEN and SYDVKM. V shed 6 bases, J shed 3 bases, and the junction held 8 bases outside the gene matches. CDR3 DNA sequence: TGTGCCAGCAGCTCAACAGGGGACAACTATAATTCACCCCTCCACTTT. Its translation is CASSSTGDNYNSPLHF.